These 30 T cell receptor beta chains came from one sample sequenced in a study of regulatory T cells in long-lasting Graves disease (dated by TCRdb to the early 2020s). The time point label here, explained by the study, means: newly diagnosed GD, antithyroid drugs for less than 3 months. For both TCR sequencing and RNA sequencing, RNA was extracted from PBMCs in TRIzol. Library preparation was by multiplex PCR. For sequencing, an Illumina HiSeq 4000 was employed. CDR3 regions were amplified by Arm-PCR with iRepertoire HTBI primers to construct TCR beta libraries. Using fastp at Q25 and MiXCR, TCRdb reprocessed the public reads and kept productive beta chains. Rows are combined by CDR3 protein, so each entry shows the most common genes and DNA. This sample is represented by around 500,000 distinct CDR3 sequences; roughly 16% of them were singletons. The leading ten clones occupy around a quarter of the sample.

These same data were also listed under a study on T cells in Graves' hyperthyroidism and ophthalmopathy.

The sample consisted of peripheral blood mononuclear cells (PBMCs), taken at new diagnosis, from a patient treated with antithyroid drugs. Source of these receptors: a woman aged 35-65 years with Graves disease. Donor details come from another sample of the same person, matched by shared clones.

This clonotype has ten or more counts. The chain links TRBV7-3 to TRBJ2-3, with 9 bases aligning to TRBD2. This CDR3 comprises 16 residues. In germline, CDR1 is SGHTA, CDR2 FQGTGA. The trim removed 1 base at V and 6 bases at J, leaving 8 bases unmatched. The DNA for the CDR3 is TGTGCCAGCAGCTTAAACCCGGGACTAGCCTCCGATACGCAGTATTTT. Translation: CASSLNPGLASDTQYF.

This clonotype was detected ten times or more. The genes are TRBV12-3 or TRBV12-4 and TRBJ2-7, with 7 bases aligning to TRBD1. CDR3 length: 13 amino acids. Trimming cost V 5 bases and J 3 bases; bases outside gene matches: 4. In nucleotides, the CDR3 is TGTGCCAGCAGTGGGGGACAGCGCTACGAGCAGTACTTC. Protein sequence: CASSGGQRYEQYF.

This clonotype was seen ten or more times. This rearrangement joins TRBV3-1 to TRBJ1-5, with 7 nucleotides matching TRBD1. Germline CDR1 and CDR2: LGHDT and YNNKEL (reference sequence). Trimming at V came to 3 bases and at J to 7 bases, leaving 3 bases not matched to a gene. The CDR3 spans 13 residues. Here the CDR3 reads CASSQVQGQPQHF. CDR3 bases: TGTGCCAGCAGCCAGGTACAGGGGCAGCCCCAGCATTTT.

This clonotype has a count of ten or more. CDR3 sequence reads: CASSLTGQPYEQYF. For the CDR3, the DNA is TGTGCCAGCAGCTTAACGGGACAGCCCTACGAGCAGTACTTC. The rearrangement uses TRBV7-3 and TRBJ2-7; 7 nucleotides line up with TRBD1. The trim removed 0 bases at V and 2 bases at J, leaving 1 base unmatched. Looked up from germline, CDR1 is SGHTA and CDR2 is FQGTGA. This CDR3 spans 14 amino acids.

This clonotype came up a few times. This chain connects TRBV7-9 to TRBJ2-5; the match to TRBD1 covers 12 bases. This CDR3 has 15 amino acids. The J segment lost 1 base and the V segment lost 4 bases, leaving 1 base of the junction unmatched. The germline CDR1 and CDR2 sequences are SEHNR and FQNEAQ (reference sequence). The CDR3 is CASSSGQGAQETQYF. As DNA, the CDR3 is TGTGCCAGCAGCTCGGGACAGGGGGCCCAAGAGACCCAGTACTTC.

The genes are TRBV10-3 and TRBJ1-1; possible D gene TRBD1, 5 bases. The V end was cut by 6 bases, the J end by 1 base, with 6 bases between. Per the germline V gene, CDR1 is ENHRY and CDR2 is SYGVKD. This CDR3 is 12 amino acids long. The CDR3 nucleotides are TGTGCCATCAGAACAGGGAACACTGAAGCTTTCTTT. It yields the protein CAIRTGNTEAFF.

This clonotype was seen repeatedly, ten times or more. The J gene is TRBJ2-1, the V gene TRBV11-2; weak D call: TRBD2 (5 bases). With 5 bases removed from V and 7 bases from J, the gap between germline ends came to 9 bases. The CDR3 covers 12 residues. Germline assignment: CDR1 SGHAT and CDR2 FQNNGV. CDR3 sequence (DNA): TGTGCCAGCAGCCCTGGAGGAAATGAGCAGTTCTTC. Amino acids: CASSPGGNEQFF.

Many counts were recorded for this clonotype. CDR3 sequence reads: CASRDNLSNQPQHF. CDR3 in DNA: TGTGCCAGCAGGGACAACCTAAGCAATCAGCCCCAGCATTTT. The chain couples TRBV2 to TRBJ1-5; tentatively, D is TRBD1 (5 bases). The V end lost 6 bases, the J end lost 1 base, and 10 bases lay between the germline ends. The CDR3 covers 14 residues. CDR1 and CDR2 from the germline V gene are SNHLY and FYNNEI.

The rearrangement links TRBV6-1 to TRBJ1-1; D call uncertain. The CDR3 covers 13 residues. Trimming removed 7 bases at V and 4 bases at J, with 13 bases between. Germline V lookup: CDR1 MNHNS, CDR2 SASEGT. The CDR3: CASIGGYGTEAFF. The DNA of the CDR3 is TGTGCCAGCATAGGAGGGTACGGCACTGAAGCTTTCTTT.

This clonotype showed up many times. The CDR3 region is CASNPYPEVAQHF. The DNA for the CDR3 is TGTGCCAGCAACCCCTACCCGGAGGTCGCCCAGCATTTT. V is TRBV6-1 and J is TRBJ1-5; D remains unclear. The CDR3 is 13 residues long. Germline V gene sequence: CDR1 MNHNS, CDR2 SASEGT. V lost 7 bases and J lost 11, with 18 bases in between.

A few counts support this clonotype. The rearrangement joins TRBV7-8 to TRBJ2-4; D not certain. The CDR3 loop spans 16 amino acids. In germline, CDR1 is SGHVS, CDR2 FQNEAQ. The V gene lost 1 base and the J gene lost 0 bases, with 10 bases spanning the gap. The CDR3, as DNA: TGTGCCAGCAGCTTAGTGGGCGGTCTAGCCAAAAACATTCAGTACTTC. This codes for CASSLVGGLAKNIQYF.

This clonotype was detected many times. The chain links TRBV20-1 to TRBJ1-6, with a tentative D call TRBD1 (6 bases). The CDR3 contains 16 residues. V was cut by 2 bases and J by 2 bases, with 13 bases left in between. Germline loops: CDR1 DFQATT, CDR2 SNEGSKA (reference sequence). The CDR3 sequence: CSARTWGATYNSPLHF. The CDR3, as DNA: TGCAGTGCTAGAACATGGGGGGCCACCTATAATTCACCCCTCCACTTT.

This clonotype has ten or more counts. The chain links TRBV19 to TRBJ1-5; D remains ambiguous. The CDR3 is made up of 14 amino acids. Trimming took 7 bases from V and 4 from J, leaving 14 bases between them. Germline V gene lookup returns CDR1 LNHDA and CDR2 SQIVND (reference sequence). The CDR3 DNA reads as TGTGCCAGTACCCCAAGGGCTAGGAATCAGCCCCAGCATTTT. Amino acid sequence: CASTPRARNQPQHF.

The V call is TRBV20-1, the J call TRBJ1-5; D remains unclear. Germline CDR1 and CDR2: DFQATT and SNEGSKA (reference sequence). This CDR3 region has 14 residues. The V and J ends lost 1 base and 6 bases respectively, with 13 bases between them. The CDR3 nucleotides are TGCAGTGCTAGAGCAGGCCTAGTGGGTCAGCCCCAGCATTTT. It is translated as CSARAGLVGQPQHF.

V gene TRBV10-3 combines with J gene TRBJ2-7; D is perhaps TRBD1 (6 bases). Trimming left V 5 bases short and J 2 bases short, with 13 bases between. This CDR3 contains 14 residues. In germline, CDR1 is ENHRY, CDR2 SYGVKD. CDR3 protein: CAISPRTAAYEQYF. CDR3 sequence (DNA): TGTGCCATCAGTCCACGGACAGCGGCCTACGAGCAGTACTTC.

This clonotype came up many times. The junction shows a germline mismatch at one end, possibly a read error. The chain has TRBV5-1 and TRBJ2-1; 11 bases match TRBD2. The CDR3 length is 14 residues. Germline V gives CDR1 SGHRS, CDR2 YFSETQ. The CDR3 sequence is CASSPGLAGNEQFF. The CDR3, as DNA: TGTGCCAGCAGCCCAGGACTAGCGGGCAATGAGCAGTTCTTC.

This clonotype was found a few times. The genes are TRBV29-1 and TRBJ1-1, with D tentatively TRBD1 (6 bases). CDR1 is SQVTM, CDR2 ANQGSEA, per germline. The V and J ends lost 5 bases and 4 bases respectively, with 17 bases between them. This CDR3 comprises 14 residues. Here the CDR3 reads CSVWAAGVGTEAFF. CDR3 nucleotide sequence: TGCAGCGTTTGGGCTGCAGGGGTCGGCACTGAAGCTTTCTTT. Using reference TRBV29-1 and TRBJ1-1 for the parts outside the CDR3, the full variable domain is SAVISQKPSRDICQRGTSLTIQCQVDSQVTMMFWYRQQPGQSLTLIATANQGSEATYESGFVIDKFPISRPNLTFSTLTVSNMSPEDSSIYLCSVWAAGVGTEAFFGQGTRLTVV.

To note about this clonotype: Given a much more abundant clone one base away, this may be a read error. It is likely a read error, because the conserved phenylalanine at the end of the CDR3 is missing. The chain combines TRBV5-1 with TRBJ1-5; TRBD1 aligns across 7 bases. The germline V gene has CDR1 SGHRS and CDR2 YFSETQ. This CDR3 contains 14 residues. V dropped 2 bases and J dropped 4; count of bases not matched to a gene: 3. This CDR3 is CASSLQGPNQPQHS. CDR3 DNA sequence: TGCGCCAGCAGCTTACAGGGGCCAAATCAGCCCCAGCATTCT.

This clonotype has just a few counts. The junction differs from germline at one of its ends, possibly a read error. The J gene is TRBJ2-7, the V gene TRBV30; 7 bases agree with TRBD1. This CDR3 region has 14 residues. Germline V lookup: CDR1 GTSNPN, CDR2 SVGIG (reference sequence). The CDR3 is CAWARGLGAYERYF. In DNA, the CDR3 is TGTGCCTGGGCAAGGGGGCTAGGGGCCTACGAGCGGTACTTC.

In this sample, this clonotype turned up a few times. This chain uses TRBV3-1 with TRBJ2-2, with 13 bases lining up with TRBD2. There are 19 residues in the CDR3. Trimming cost V 0 bases and J 4 bases; bases outside gene matches: 8. Germline CDR1 reads LGHDT; CDR2 reads YNNKEL (reference sequence). The CDR3 sequence: CASSQDVGLAGARTGELFF. CDR3 coding DNA: TGTGCCAGCAGCCAAGACGTAGGACTAGCGGGGGCTCGCACCGGGGAGCTGTTTTTT.

The rearrangement joins TRBV6-2 or TRBV6-3 to TRBJ2-2, with TRBD1 matching over 8 bases. Per germline, CDR1 MNHEY and CDR2 SVGEGT. The CDR3 runs to 15 residues. The V gene end was trimmed by 3 bases and the J gene end by 8 bases; junction bases not matched to a gene: 8. CDR3 loop: CASSYWDRRVGELFF. CDR3 DNA sequence: TGTGCCAGCAGTTATTGGGACAGGCGGGTAGGGGAGCTGTTTTTT.

The chain couples TRBV6-1 to TRBJ1-1; no definite D call. Germline-derived CDR1 and CDR2 are MNHNS and SASEGT. The CDR3 is 15 residues long. V was clipped by 7 bases and J by 0 bases, with 15 bases between them. The CDR3, as DNA: TGTGCCAGCACTGGTGCGGTAGGGATGAACACTGAAGCTTTCTTT. Protein product: CASTGAVGMNTEAFF.

This clonotype was seen at least ten times. The rearrangement uses TRBV29-1 and TRBJ1-2; no reliable D call. The V and J ends lost 7 bases and 0 bases respectively, with 15 bases between them. This CDR3 region has 14 residues. Germline CDR1 reads SQVTM; CDR2 reads ANQGSEA. The CDR3 nucleotides are TGCAGCGCTACGGCCCAAGGTTCTAACTATGGCTACACCTTC. Translation gives CSATAQGSNYGYTF. The complete variable domain, with remaining parts taken from reference TRBV29-1 and TRBJ1-2, reads SAVISQKPSRDICQRGTSLTIQCQVDSQVTMMFWYRQQPGQSLTLIATANQGSEATYESGFVIDKFPISRPNLTFSTLTVSNMSPEDSSIYLCSATAQGSNYGYTFGSGTRLTVV.

This clonotype appeared many times. This chain joins TRBV20-1 and TRBJ2-3; TRBD1 might be the D (5 bases). The germline CDR1 and CDR2 sequences are DFQATT and SNEGSKA (reference sequence). The CDR3 runs 13 residues. Trimming shortened V by 6 bases and J by 0 bases, and 10 bases separated the two germline ends. This CDR3 is CSAPTDSTDTQYF. As DNA, the CDR3 is TGCAGTGCGCCGACAGATAGCACAGATACGCAGTATTTT.

This chain connects TRBV6-1 to TRBJ1-1; perhaps TRBD1 as D (6 bases). V dropped 6 bases and J dropped 5 bases, with 19 bases sitting between them. This CDR3 contains 15 residues. Germline CDR1 reads MNHNS; CDR2 reads SASEGT. Here the CDR3 reads CASRDSGGPGTEAFF. CDR3 nucleotides: TGTGCCAGCAGGGACTCGGGGGGGCCGGGGACTGAAGCTTTCTTT.

This clonotype was observed at least ten times. The CDR3 loop reads CASTLQPPRDETQYF. The CDR3 coding sequence is TGTGCCAGCACCCTACAACCGCCGAGGGACGAGACCCAGTACTTC. This chain uses TRBV11-3 with TRBJ2-5, with D perhaps TRBD1 or TRBD2 (5 bases each). Germline lookup yields CDR1 SGHNT and CDR2 YENEEA. The CDR3 loop spans 15 amino acids. V lost 7 bases, J lost 5 bases, and 20 bases lay in between. Variable domain in full (rest from reference TRBV11-3 and TRBJ2-5): EAGVVQSPRYKIIEKKQPVAFWCNPISGHNTLYWYLQNLGQGPELLIRYENEEAVDDSQLPKDRFSAERLKGVDSTLKIQPAELGDSAVYLCASTLQPPRDETQYFGPGTRLLVL.

This clonotype came up a few times. The chain employs TRBV25-1 and TRBJ1-1; no clear D gene. The CDR3 spans 12 residues. Trimming cost V 10 bases and J 8 bases, with 17 bases left between them. From germline, CDR1 is MGHDK and CDR2 SYGVNS. The DNA of the CDR3 is TGTGCCACCTCGACCGACCGCCTCGAAGCTTTCTTT. Its protein product is CATSTDRLEAFF.

The chain links TRBV5-1 to TRBJ2-5; D uncertain. From germline, CDR1 is SGHRS and CDR2 YFSETQ. CDR3 length equals 13 residues. With 1 base removed from V and 1 base from J, the gap between germline ends came to 5 bases. Here the CDR3 DNA reads TGCGCCAGCAGCTTGCCCAGCCAAGAGACCCAGTACTTC. It is translated as CASSLPSQETQYF. Variable domain in full (rest from reference TRBV5-1 and TRBJ2-5): KAGVTQTPRYLIKTRGQQVTLSCSPISGHRSVSWYQQTPGQGLQFLFEYFSETQRNKGNFPGRFSGRQFSNSRSEMNVSTLELGDSALYLCASSLPSQETQYFGPGTRLLVL.

This clonotype was counted only a few times. V and J are TRBV7-8 and TRBJ2-7; D assignment may be TRBD1 or TRBD2 (5 bases each). The CDR3 has 15 amino acids. Germline CDR1 SGHVS, CDR2 FQNEAQ. The germline V and J ends were trimmed by 5 bases and 0 bases, with 14 bases remaining between them. The CDR3 reads CASSRELGDSYEQYF. CDR3 sequence (DNA): TGTGCCAGCAGCCGAGAGCTGGGGGACTCCTACGAGCAGTACTTC.

This clonotype came up a few times. The gene calls are TRBV7-9 and TRBJ2-7; D may be TRBD1 or TRBD2 (5 bases each). Germline values: CDR1 SEHNR, CDR2 FQNEAQ (reference sequence). CDR3 length: 14 amino acids. V was cut by 5 bases and J by 3 bases, with 14 bases left in between. The CDR3 bases are TGTGCCAGCAGCGTTACTCGGGACCTCTACGAGCAGTACTTC. It specifies CASSVTRDLYEQYF.